Here is one TCR beta chain with its context. The antigen is undetermined. Sequencing was performed with immunoSEQ multiplex PCR; in TCRdb, only in-frame clones are kept and a portion is missing. In the table there are roughly 140,000 clones, roughly 89% of which are singletons. The data stem from a study of Ad26.COV2.S vaccination and SARS-CoV-2 variants. Points from the study as a whole: Vaccinees reportedly had broad spike-specific CD8+ and CD4+ T cell responses.

The CDR3 has 14 residues. Germline CDR1 ENHRY, CDR2 SYGVKD. Unmatched junction bases numbered 4, after V lost 6 bases and J lost 3 bases. The chain employs TRBV10-3 and TRBJ2-3; TRBD2 matches 9 bases. Sequences were derived from peripheral blood, sampled after recovery from COVID-19. The TCR originated in a human donor who had recovered from COVID-19. This chain's CDR3 is CAIRTSGITDTQYF. The CDR3 region has the DNA TGTGCCATCAGGACTAGCGGTATTACAGATACGCAGTATTTT.